What follows is one T cell receptor (beta chain) and its context. Antigen unknown. The CDR3 totals 13 residues. The germline V gene encodes CDR1 GTSNPN and CDR2 SVGIG (reference sequence). Trimming removed 2 bases from V and 8 bases from J, with 15 bases in between. These data are taken from a study of shared clonotypes between healthy human individuals. Findings and limits, study-wide: In general, naive subsets displayed greater estimated richness than memory subsets did.

As processed by the authors: ImmunoSEQ output held junction-only sequences without quality scores, so filtering differed. Measured with immunoSEQ multiplex PCR; TCRdb has only the in-frame clones, and not every one. From that table come the V and J calls and clone size; the DNA was used to work out D and trimming. The table has about 2.3 million clones, 80% to 95% seen once. The J gene is TRBJ1-2, the V gene TRBV30; D is undetermined. Specimen: naive CD4+ T cells from PBMCs. Subset in this sample: CD45RA+ positively selected. The receptor was isolated from a man aged 18-30 years in good health. Some clones in this sample may be carry-over from other donors' samples. The CDR3 spells CAWSPGLAVGYTF. DNA for the CDR3: TGTGCCTGGAGTCCGGGTCTTGCCGTGGGCTACACCTTC.